The 27 T cell receptor beta chains listed next were all sequenced from one sample in a study of graft-versus-host responses after intestinal transplantation. Assay: immunoSEQ multiplex PCR; the TCRdb copy retains only in-frame clones and omits some. The sample consists of 25,000 or so clones, 90% to 95% of them appearing once. Source: PBMCs, taken just over 38 days after intestinal transplant. These receptors originate from a human patient who received an intestinal transplant, so some T cells may come from the graft donor.

The CDR3 sequence: CASLDATGRRGTQYF. CDR3 nucleotides: TGTGCCAGCCTGGATGCGACAGGAAGGAGAGGGACCCAGTACTTC. This chain links TRBV13 with TRBJ2-5; TRBD1 might be the D (6 bases). Trimming removed 8 bases from V and 7 bases from J, with 23 bases in between. From germline, CDR1 is PRHDT and CDR2 FYEKMQ (reference sequence). The CDR3 extends over 15 amino acids.

The rearrangement links TRBV7-2 to TRBJ2-5; possibly TRBD2 for D (5 bases). In germline, CDR1 is SGHTA, CDR2 FQGNSA. Deletions cut 1 base from V and 5 bases from J, with 14 bases between. The CDR3 loop spans 15 amino acids. In DNA form, the CDR3 reads TGTGCCAGCAGCTTAGAGGGTGGACGCGGGGAGACCCAGTACTTC. Encoded protein: CASSLEGGRGETQYF.

The V call is TRBV6-6, the J call TRBJ2-3; D not resolved. From germline, CDR1 is MNHNY and CDR2 SVGAGI (reference sequence). This CDR3 spans 14 amino acids. V gave up 1 base and J gave up 4 bases, with 9 bases separating them. This chain's CDR3 is CASSYLDTPDTQYF. CDR3 in DNA: TGTGCCAGCAGTTACTTGGATACACCAGATACGCAGTATTTT.

This CDR3 is CAISDAGTGAREQYF. In DNA, the CDR3 is TGTGCCATCAGTGACGCCGGGACAGGGGCTCGGGAGCAGTACTTC. V usage is TRBV10-3 and J usage is TRBJ2-7; TRBD1 agrees at 10 bases. CDR1 and CDR2 (germline): ENHRY, SYGVKD. This CDR3 comprises 15 residues. V lost 3 bases, J lost 7 bases, and 9 bases stayed unmatched.

CDR3 sequence: CASSLCLPFLEQFF. CDR3 in DNA: TGCGCCAGCAGCTTGTGTCTACCCTTCCTGGAGCAGTTCTTC. V is TRBV5-1 and J is TRBJ2-1, with D unclear. Germline loops: CDR1 SGHRS, CDR2 YFSETQ. The CDR3 is made up of 14 amino acids. Trimming took 1 base from V and 10 from J, leaving 15 bases between them.

The chain has TRBV6-1 and TRBJ1-5; no clear D gene. The germline V gene has CDR1 MNHNS and CDR2 SASEGT. Trimming removed 6 bases at V and 0 bases at J, with 12 bases between. This CDR3 spans 15 amino acids. The DNA for the CDR3 is TGTGCCAGCAGAAACGACATTTATAGCAATCAGCCCCAGCATTTT. It is translated as CASRNDIYSNQPQHF.

CDR3 residues: CASSYSGSAGELFF. The CDR3 DNA follows: TGTGCCAGCAGTTACAGCGGGAGCGCCGGGGAGCTGTTTTTT. The rearrangement links TRBV6-5 to TRBJ2-2; 8 nucleotides agree with TRBD2. After removal of 2 bases from V and 6 bases from J, the junction contained 2 bases not matched to a gene. Germline lookup yields CDR1 MNHEY and CDR2 SVGAGI. The CDR3 extends over 14 amino acids.

The chain uses TRBV5-1 and TRBJ1-5, with no clear D. The V gene's germline CDR1 is SGHRS and CDR2 YFSETQ. The CDR3 contains 16 residues. Trimming shortened V by 0 bases and J by 2 bases, and 12 bases separated the two germline ends. In nucleotides, the CDR3 is TGCGCCAGCAGCTTGGGCTTGGGCCCGGGCAATCAGCCCCAGCATTTT. Protein sequence: CASSLGLGPGNQPQHF.

This CDR3 is CASSLGQTRGTDTQYF. The DNA for the CDR3 is TGTGCCAGCAGTTTAGGGCAGACCCGGGGCACAGATACGCAGTATTTT. The V call is TRBV28, the J call TRBJ2-3; D is uncertain. This CDR3 spans 16 amino acids. Trimming pared 2 bases from V and 1 base from J, leaving 13 bases between. The V gene's germline CDR1 is MDHEN and CDR2 SYDVKM.

This clone was recorded a few times. The J gene is TRBJ2-7, the V gene TRBV2, with TRBD2 as a possible D gene (5 bases). From germline, CDR1 is SNHLY and CDR2 FYNNEI. Trimming cost V 2 bases and J 3 bases, with 11 bases left between them. The length of the CDR3 is 14 residues. The CDR3 reads CASSERTYNYEQYF. CDR3 DNA: TGTGCCAGCAGTGAAAGGACTTATAACTACGAGCAGTACTTC.

This rearrangement joins TRBV30 to TRBJ1-1; D might be TRBD1 (5 bases). With 5 bases removed from V and 4 bases from J, the gap between germline ends came to 20 bases. The CDR3 totals 15 residues. CDR1 is GTSNPN and CDR2 is SVGIG in the germline V gene (reference sequence). The CDR3 DNA reads as TGTGCCTGGCCCAGGATGGGGGGGGAAAGCACTGAAGCTTTCTTT. Translating gives CAWPRMGGESTEAFF.

The chain couples TRBV4-2 to TRBJ2-7; D gene unclear. The CDR3 sequence is 15 residues long. Deletions cut 0 bases from V and 1 base from J, with 10 bases between. Germline CDR1 and CDR2: LGHNA and YNFKEQ. CDR3 coding DNA: TGTGCCAGCAGCCAAGAAAGCGCCCTGTCCTACGAGCAGTACTTC. Residues: CASSQESALSYEQYF.

In DNA form, the CDR3 reads TGTGCCAGCAGCTCTTTAGTTTACTCGGGTTGGGGGAAACTCAATGAGCAGTTCTTC. It is translated as CASSSLVYSGWGKLNEQFF. The chain links TRBV7-2 to TRBJ2-1; D might be TRBD1 or TRBD2, each matching 5 bases. Germline V gene data show CDR1 as SGHTA and CDR2 as FQGNSA. The CDR3 loop spans 19 amino acids. V dropped 4 bases and J dropped 6 bases, with 28 bases sitting between them.

V is TRBV4-1 and J is TRBJ2-1, with TRBD2 matching 8 bases. CDR1 MGHRA and CDR2 YSYEKL come from the germline V gene. V shed 5 bases and J 2 bases; nucleotides not matched to a gene: 5. This CDR3 is built from 15 residues. CDR3 DNA: TGCGCCAGCAGCTTACGGGGACTAGCCTACAATGAGCAGTTCTTC. The encoded protein is CASSLRGLAYNEQFF.

The rearrangement joins TRBV28 to TRBJ1-2; 9 nucleotides align to TRBD1. This CDR3 contains 18 residues. Germline CDR1 and CDR2: MDHEN and SYDVKM. The junction had 13 bases not matched to a gene; V was cut back by 3 bases and J by 2 bases. As DNA, the CDR3 is TGTGCCAGCAGTTTTAACTTACAGGGGGCCCCCCTAAACTATGGCTACACCTTC. It codes for CASSFNLQGAPLNYGYTF.

This chain uses TRBV25-1 with TRBJ1-5, with 7 positions matching TRBD1. This CDR3 is built from 13 residues. V lost 9 bases, J lost 3 bases, and 5 bases stayed unmatched. CDR1 is MGHDK, CDR2 SYGVNS, per germline. In DNA, the CDR3 is TGTGCCAGGCCTCAGGGGGTCAATCAGCCCCAGCATTTT. It encodes CARPQGVNQPQHF.

The chain is built from TRBV7-2 and TRBJ2-7, with TRBD2 identical over 7 bases. V dropped 0 bases and J dropped 7; count of bases not matched to a gene: 9. Germline V gene lookup returns CDR1 SGHTA and CDR2 FQGNSA. The CDR3 runs to 15 residues. CDR3 DNA: TGTGCCAGCAGCTTAGCGGCGGGAGTGCAGTGGGAGCAGTACTTC. As protein: CASSLAAGVQWEQYF. Combining the CDR3 with reference TRBV7-2 and TRBJ2-7 gives the whole variable domain GAGVSQSPSNKVTEKGKDVELRCDPISGHTALYWYRQSLGQGLEFLIYFQGNSAPDKSGLPSDRFSAERTGGSVSTLTIQRTQQEDSAVYLCASSLAAGVQWEQYFGPGTRLTVT.

This chain uses TRBV28 with TRBJ2-7, with TRBD1 matching 8 bases. CDR3 length: 16 amino acids. Trimming removed 5 bases from V and 1 base from J; junction bases left unmatched: 10. Germline V lookup: CDR1 MDHEN, CDR2 SYDVKM. The CDR3, as DNA: TGTGCCAGCAGTACCATTTGGGACAGGATTTCCTACGAGCAGTACTTC. Amino acid sequence: CASSTIWDRISYEQYF.

J is TRBJ2-1 and V is TRBV6-6; possible D gene TRBD2, 5 bases. This CDR3 has 15 residues. The V gene lost 6 bases and the J gene lost 3 bases, with 15 bases spanning the gap. Germline CDR1 reads MNHNY; CDR2 reads SVGAGI (reference sequence). This CDR3 reads CASSLRDPLYNEQFF. CDR3 sequence (DNA): TGTGCCAGCAGCCTACGGGATCCTCTCTACAATGAGCAGTTCTTC.

The chain uses TRBV7-2 and TRBJ2-3; 11 bases fit TRBD1. Germline-derived CDR1 and CDR2 are SGHTA and FQGNSA. This CDR3 is 16 amino acids long. J was trimmed by 2 bases and V by 4 bases; bases with no gene match: 5. CDR3 sequence: CASSSWTGGTTDTQYF. The DNA for the CDR3 is TGTGCCAGCAGCTCCTGGACAGGGGGCACCACAGATACGCAGTATTTT.

The chain couples TRBV4-1 to TRBJ2-4; 9 nucleotides match TRBD2. The CDR3 is 15 amino acids. Germline values: CDR1 MGHRA, CDR2 YSYEKL. Trimming took 1 base from V and 4 from J; bases not matched to a gene: 2. The chain's CDR3 is CASSQGLAGKNIQYF. The DNA for the CDR3 is TGCGCCAGCAGCCAAGGGCTAGCGGGGAAAAACATTCAGTACTTC.

The genes are TRBV5-4 and TRBJ2-5; no clear D. V dropped 2 bases and J dropped 0 bases, with 11 bases sitting between them. Germline V gene data show CDR1 as SGHNT and CDR2 as YYREEE (reference sequence). The CDR3 consists of 15 residues. Here the CDR3 reads CASSLVAVHQETQYF. The CDR3 region has the DNA TGTGCCAGCAGCTTAGTCGCGGTTCACCAAGAGACCCAGTACTTC.

The V call is TRBV6-5, the J call TRBJ2-7, with 11 bases fitting TRBD2. Germline V gives CDR1 MNHEY, CDR2 SVGAGI. The CDR3 contains 14 residues. The trim removed 8 bases at V and 0 bases at J, leaving 3 bases unmatched. Here the CDR3 DNA reads TGTGCCAGCGGGACTAGCGGTAGCTCCTACGAGCAGTACTTC. This codes for CASGTSGSSYEQYF.

The V gene is TRBV9, the J gene TRBJ2-7, with TRBD2 as a possible D gene (6 bases). With 0 bases removed from V and 4 bases from J, the gap between germline ends came to 14 bases. The CDR3 extends over 15 amino acids. From germline, CDR1 is SGDLS and CDR2 YYNGEE. The CDR3 loop is CASSVGVGGSYEQYF. The CDR3 bases are TGTGCCAGCAGCGTAGGAGTGGGGGGATCTTACGAGCAGTACTTC. Full variable domain (missing parts from reference TRBV9 and TRBJ2-7): DSGVTQTPKHLITATGQRVTLRCSPRSGDLSVYWYQQSLDQGLQFLIQYYNGEERAKGNILERFSAQQFPDLHSELNLSSLELGDSALYFCASSVGVGGSYEQYFGPGTRLTVT.

Here the CDR3 DNA reads TGTGCCATCAGTGAGTCTAGCGGGGGCTACGAGCAGTACTTC. This codes for CAISESSGGYEQYF. The chain employs TRBV10-3 and TRBJ2-5, with TRBD2 matching 9 bases. Matching the DNA end better, TRBJ2-7 makes the J call doubtful. The V gene's germline CDR1 is ENHRY and CDR2 SYGVKD. This CDR3 is 14 amino acids long.

The V call is TRBV4-1, the J call TRBJ2-1, with TRBD2 matching over 9 bases. Trimming cost V 0 bases and J 7 bases; bases outside gene matches: 7. The CDR3 spans 16 residues. Germline CDR1 MGHRA, CDR2 YSYEKL. CDR3 sequence: CASSQELAGVGNEQFF. DNA for the CDR3: TGCGCCAGCAGCCAAGAACTAGCGGGCGTGGGGAATGAGCAGTTCTTC.

This sequence joins TRBV6-1 and TRBJ1-5, with D unresolved. Germline CDR1 reads MNHNS; CDR2 reads SASEGT. This CDR3 is built from 14 residues. V was trimmed by 5 bases and J by 1 base, leaving 9 bases between them. The CDR3 loop is CASSSGESNQPQHF. The DNA of the CDR3 is TGTGCCAGCAGTTCCGGGGAAAGCAATCAGCCCCAGCATTTT.